One and the same sample provided the 18 T cell receptor beta chains below, sequenced in a study of cytomegalovirus exposure and HLA in healthy donors (dated by TCRdb to the late 2010s). Libraries were built with the immunoSEQ multiplex PCR assay. For the multiplex PCR, a mixture combining 60 forward primers for TCR Vbeta segments and 13 reverse primers for TCR Jbeta segments was used. In its TCRdb copy, this immuneACCESS table keeps in-frame sequences only and misses some clones. Where compared with another copy, unresolved V genes explain less than half of these, and the others have no known cause. The sample contains some 130,000 clones, around three quarters of them found a single time. The ten largest clonotypes hold about 7% of the sample. Material: PBMCs. Source of these receptors: a man in his forties in good health and CMV-seropositive.

The rearrangement links TRBV29-1 to TRBJ2-2; 9 bases line up with TRBD2. This CDR3 is built from 12 residues. The V gene's germline CDR1 is SQVTM and CDR2 ANQGSEA. The CDR3 here is CTGTSMAGELFF. CDR3 nucleotides: TGCACGGGGACTAGCATGGCCGGGGAGCTGTTTTTT.

The rearrangement links TRBV7-8 to TRBJ1-2, with 7 bases matching TRBD1. The CDR3 has 17 residues. The V gene end was trimmed by 0 bases and the J gene end by 0 bases; junction bases not matched to a gene: 7. The germline gives CDR1 SGHVS, CDR2 FQNEAQ. The CDR3 spells CASSLAYPGQTNYGYTF. In DNA, the CDR3 is TGTGCCAGCAGCTTAGCCTACCCGGGACAGACTAACTATGGCTACACCTTC. Variable domain in full (rest from reference TRBV7-8 and TRBJ1-2): GAGVSQSPRYKVAKRGQDVALRCDPISGHVSLFWYQQALGQGPEFLTYFQNEAQLDKSGLPSDRFFAERPEGSVSTLKIQRTQQEDSAVYLCASSLAYPGQTNYGYTFGSGTRLTVV.

As for this clone: Other DNA sequences from this sample encode an identical CDR3 as well. The chain recombines TRBV18 with TRBJ1-1; 8 bases line up with TRBD1. The CDR3 loop spans 13 amino acids. Germline-derived CDR1 and CDR2 are KGHSH and LQKENI. V shed 3 bases, J shed 4 bases, and the junction held 1 base outside the gene matches. The CDR3 here is CASSPTGGTEAFF. CDR3 in DNA: TGTGCCAGCTCACCTACAGGGGGCACTGAAGCTTTCTTT.

The gene calls are TRBV5-1 and TRBJ2-5; weak D call: TRBD2 (5 bases). Trimming shortened V by 4 bases and J by 0 bases, and 7 bases separated the two germline ends. There are 13 residues in the CDR3. Germline V lookup: CDR1 SGHRS, CDR2 YFSETQ. The CDR3 DNA is TGCGCCAGCAGCACACTAGACCAAGAGACCCAGTACTTC. Protein product: CASSTLDQETQYF.

This chain uses TRBV19 with TRBJ1-1; 7 nucleotides agree with TRBD1. CDR1 and CDR2 from the germline V gene are LNHDA and SQIVND (reference sequence). CDR3 length: 14 amino acids. V lost 6 bases to trimming and J lost 5 bases; unmatched junction nucleotides: 9. As DNA, the CDR3 is TGTGCCAGTAGCATCGACAGGGATGTTACTGAAGCTTTCTTT. Encoded protein: CASSIDRDVTEAFF.

The gene calls are TRBV9 and TRBJ1-6; D not certain. The V end was cut by 3 bases, the J end by 6 bases, with 10 bases between. The CDR3 is made up of 14 amino acids. Germline CDR1 is SGDLS and CDR2 is YYNGEE. The CDR3 DNA sequence: TGTGCCAGCAGCGACAGTCGTTTTAATTCACCCCTCCACTTT. Translation: CASSDSRFNSPLHF.

The rearrangement uses TRBV27 and TRBJ2-7; maybe TRBD1 (6 bases). V was trimmed by 0 bases and J by 2 bases, leaving 14 bases between them. Germline V gene lookup returns CDR1 MNHEY and CDR2 SMNVEV (reference sequence). The CDR3 has 16 residues. The CDR3 DNA reads as TGTGCCAGCAGTTTATCTTCAGGGGCTGTGACCTACGAGCAGTACTTC. Translated: CASSLSSGAVTYEQYF.

For the CDR3, the DNA is TGCGCCAGCAGTGAGTCGCGACAGGGGAATCAGCCCCAGCATTTT. This gives the protein CASSESRQGNQPQHF. The rearrangement uses TRBV10-2 and TRBJ1-5; 8 bases map to TRBD1. From germline, CDR1 is WSHSY and CDR2 SAAADI. The ends lost 0 bases at V and 4 bases at J; junction bases unmatched: 2. The CDR3 totals 15 residues.

Only a few counts were recorded for this clone. The J gene is TRBJ2-3, the V gene TRBV10-1; TRBD1 matches 10 bases. The CDR3 spans 19 residues. Germline V gene data show CDR1 as WNHNN and CDR2 as SYGVQD (reference sequence). Unmatched junction bases numbered 20, after V lost 8 bases and J lost 3 bases. DNA of the CDR3: TGCGCCAGCGGCGGCGTGGGGACAGGGGAAAGAAGTGTGACAGATACGCAGTATTTT. Encoded protein: CASGGVGTGERSVTDTQYF.

V and J are TRBV5-1 and TRBJ2-5; 9 nucleotides line up with TRBD1. Germline lookup yields CDR1 SGHRS and CDR2 YFSETQ. The CDR3 has 14 residues. J lost 3 bases, V lost 0 bases, and 0 bases had no gene match. The CDR3 coding sequence is TGCGCCAGCAGCTTGGGGACAGGGGAAGAGACCCAGTACTTC. Its translation is CASSLGTGEETQYF.

This chain connects TRBV2 to TRBJ2-3, with TRBD2 as a possible D gene (6 bases). V dropped 9 bases and J dropped 2 bases, with 15 bases sitting between them. The CDR3 runs to 14 residues. Germline CDR1 and CDR2: SNHLY and FYNNEI. The CDR3 DNA reads as TGTGCCAGTCCGCCGCGGGAAAACACAGATACGCAGTATTTT. It codes for CASPPRENTDTQYF.

The V and J genes are TRBV9 and TRBJ1-4; D may be TRBD1 (6 bases). Germline V lookup: CDR1 SGDLS, CDR2 YYNGEE. This CDR3 has 15 residues. The ends were cut back, 2 bases at V and 8 bases at J, with 16 bases in the middle. The CDR3 nucleotides read TGTGCCAGCAGCGTTGAAGGGACACGGAAGGAAAAACTGTTTTTT. This sequence encodes CASSVEGTRKEKLFF.

The rearrangement joins TRBV7-9 to TRBJ1-2, with D unclear. Trimming pared 1 base from V and 11 bases from J, leaving 14 bases between. The germline V gene encodes CDR1 SEHNR and CDR2 FQNEAQ (reference sequence). The CDR3 contains 13 residues. CDR3 DNA: TGTGCCAGCAGCTTAGTCGGTTTCGGAGGATACACCTTC. It translates to CASSLVGFGGYTF.

The chain employs TRBV7-9 and TRBJ2-1; D not certain. V was shortened by 2 bases and J by 0 bases, with 8 bases between the two germline ends. Germline CDR1 reads SEHNR; CDR2 reads FQNEAQ (reference sequence). The CDR3 length is 15 residues. The CDR3, as DNA: TGTGCCAGCAGCTTATCCTTCAGCTCCTACAATGAGCAGTTCTTC. Translating it yields CASSLSFSSYNEQFF.

The genes are TRBV5-6 and TRBJ1-2; no clear D gene. CDR1 and CDR2 (germline): SGHDT, YYEEEE. CDR3 size: 14 residues. Trimming cost V 4 bases and J 7 bases, with 17 bases left between them. The chain's CDR3 is CASSQVVPSLGYTF. The CDR3 DNA follows: TGTGCCAGCAGCCAGGTAGTCCCCTCTCTTGGCTACACCTTC.

The V and J genes are TRBV30 and TRBJ1-1, with TRBD1 matching over 8 bases. Per germline, CDR1 GTSNPN and CDR2 SVGIG (reference sequence). This CDR3 comprises 15 residues. The junction had 7 bases not matched to a gene; V was cut back by 3 bases and J by 1 base. The CDR3: CAWRGLGQGNTEAFF. CDR3 nucleotide sequence: TGTGCCTGGAGGGGGTTAGGACAGGGGAACACTGAAGCTTTCTTT.

The rearrangement joins TRBV5-1 to TRBJ2-4; tentatively, D is TRBD2 (6 bases). Per the germline V gene, CDR1 is SGHRS and CDR2 is YFSETQ. CDR3 length equals 14 residues. The V gene lost 0 bases and the J gene lost 7 bases, with 11 bases spanning the gap. The CDR3 DNA follows: TGCGCCAGCAGCTTGGCGGGAGTAAGGAACATTCAGTACTTC. It is translated as CASSLAGVRNIQYF.

The chain uses TRBV5-1 and TRBJ2-3; the match to TRBD1 covers 12 bases. The V gene end was trimmed by 4 bases and the J gene end by 4 bases; junction bases not matched to a gene: 13. Germline values: CDR1 SGHRS, CDR2 YFSETQ. This CDR3 is 18 amino acids long. DNA of the CDR3: TGCGCCAGCAGCGCGGGCTACGGGACAGGGGGCAGAGCAGATACGCAGTATTTT. As protein: CASSAGYGTGGRADTQYF. Full variable domain (rest looked up from reference TRBV5-1 and TRBJ2-3): KAGVTQTPRYLIKTRGQQVTLSCSPISGHRSVSWYQQTPGQGLQFLFEYFSETQRNKGNFPGRFSGRQFSNSRSEMNVSTLELGDSALYLCASSAGYGTGGRADTQYFGPGTRLTVL.